This TCR beta chain was profiled in a study of OX40 agonist ivuxolimab in advanced cancers. The wider study: Patients with prior anti-PD-1, anti-PD-L1 or anti-CTLA-4 therapy were eligible; approximately 40% had some.

Worth noting for this clone: Its antigen remains unidentified.

Profiling relied on immunoSEQ multiplex PCR, and the TCRdb table lists in-frame clones only, not all of them. The sample contains 70,000 or so clones, 75% to 90% of which appear only once. Whole-study findings and limits: Antigens targeted by the expanded peripheral T cells were not determined. A proportion of nonresponders additionally exhibited low normalized T-cell clonal expansion.

Sample: CD4+ or CD8+ T cells sorted from blood, taken in a trial of the OX40 agonist ivuxolimab. The receptor comes from an adult with an advanced solid tumor such as melanoma, head and neck, liver or kidney cancer.

CDR3 sequence: CASSFEGALTNYGYTF. CDR3 sequence (DNA): TGTGCCAGCAGCTTCGAGGGGGCCCTCACCAACTATGGCTACACCTTC. The chain uses TRBV5-4 and TRBJ1-2, with TRBD1 matching over 7 bases. J was trimmed by 2 bases and V by 2 bases; bases with no gene match: 9. CDR3 length equals 16 residues. Germline V gene sequence: CDR1 SGHNT, CDR2 YYREEE (reference sequence).